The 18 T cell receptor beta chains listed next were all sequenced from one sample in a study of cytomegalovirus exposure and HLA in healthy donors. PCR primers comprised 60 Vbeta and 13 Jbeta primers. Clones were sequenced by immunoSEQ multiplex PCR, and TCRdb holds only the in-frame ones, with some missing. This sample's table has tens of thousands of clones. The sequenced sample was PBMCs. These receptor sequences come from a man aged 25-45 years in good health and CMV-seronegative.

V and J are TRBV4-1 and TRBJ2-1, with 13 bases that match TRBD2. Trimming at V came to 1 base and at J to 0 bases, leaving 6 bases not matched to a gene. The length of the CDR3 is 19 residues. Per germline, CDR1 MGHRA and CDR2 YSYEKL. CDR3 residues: CASSQASTSGRFSYNEQFF. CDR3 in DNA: TGCGCCAGCAGCCAAGCTTCGACTAGCGGGAGGTTCTCCTACAATGAGCAGTTCTTC.

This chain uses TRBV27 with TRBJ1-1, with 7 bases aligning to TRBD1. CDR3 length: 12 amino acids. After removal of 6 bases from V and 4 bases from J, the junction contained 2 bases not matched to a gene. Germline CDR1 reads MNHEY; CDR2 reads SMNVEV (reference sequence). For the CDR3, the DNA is TGTGCCAGCAGAAGGGGGCCCACTGAAGCTTTCTTT. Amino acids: CASRRGPTEAFF.

Written as DNA, the CDR3 is TGCGCCAGCAGTATCAGCCCATCACAGGGGATCGCCTACGAGCAGTACTTC. It is translated as CASSISPSQGIAYEQYF. The chain carries TRBV10-2 and TRBJ2-7, with 7 bases that match TRBD1. V lost 5 bases, J lost 2 bases, and 15 bases stayed unmatched. Germline V lookup: CDR1 WSHSY, CDR2 SAAADI. The CDR3 loop spans 17 amino acids.

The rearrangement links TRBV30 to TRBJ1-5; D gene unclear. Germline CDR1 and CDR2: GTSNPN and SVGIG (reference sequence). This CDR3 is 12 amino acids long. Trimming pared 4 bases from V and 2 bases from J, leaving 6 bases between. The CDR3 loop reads CAWKLGNQPQHF. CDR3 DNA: TGTGCCTGGAAGCTGGGCAATCAGCCCCAGCATTTT.

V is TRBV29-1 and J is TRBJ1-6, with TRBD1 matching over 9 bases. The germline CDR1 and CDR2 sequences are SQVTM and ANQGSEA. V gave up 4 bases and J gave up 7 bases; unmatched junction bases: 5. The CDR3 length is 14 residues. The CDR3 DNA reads TGCAGCGTTGCCGGGACAGGGAGGAATTCACCCCTCCACTTT. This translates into CSVAGTGRNSPLHF.

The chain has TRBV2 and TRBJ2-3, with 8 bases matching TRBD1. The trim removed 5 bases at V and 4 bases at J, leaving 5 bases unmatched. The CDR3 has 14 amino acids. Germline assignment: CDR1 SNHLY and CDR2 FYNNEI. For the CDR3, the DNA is TGTGCCAGCAGTAGGACAGGGTTCTCAGATACGCAGTATTTT. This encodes CASSRTGFSDTQYF.

The DNA of the CDR3 is TGTGCCTGGAGTGAAGGACAGGTCCCCTACTCTGGAAACACCATATATTTT. It encodes CAWSEGQVPYSGNTIYF. The V call is TRBV30, the J call TRBJ1-3, with TRBD1 identical over 7 bases. Trimming removed 1 base from V and 0 bases from J; junction bases left unmatched: 9. Germline-derived CDR1 and CDR2 are GTSNPN and SVGIG (reference sequence). There are 17 residues in the CDR3.

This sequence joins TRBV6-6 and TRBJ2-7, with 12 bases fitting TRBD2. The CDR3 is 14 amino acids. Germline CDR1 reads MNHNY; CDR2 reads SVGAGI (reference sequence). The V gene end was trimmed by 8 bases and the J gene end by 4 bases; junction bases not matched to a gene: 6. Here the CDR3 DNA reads TGTGCCAGCTCCGTGACTAGCGGGAGTTACGAGCAGTACTTC. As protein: CASSVTSGSYEQYF.

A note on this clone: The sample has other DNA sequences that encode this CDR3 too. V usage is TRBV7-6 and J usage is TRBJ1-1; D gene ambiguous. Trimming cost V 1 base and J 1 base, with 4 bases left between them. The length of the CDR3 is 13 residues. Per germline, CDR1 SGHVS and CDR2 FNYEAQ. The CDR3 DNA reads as TGTGCCAGCAGCTTAGAACAGAACACTGAAGCTTTCTTT. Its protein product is CASSLEQNTEAFF.

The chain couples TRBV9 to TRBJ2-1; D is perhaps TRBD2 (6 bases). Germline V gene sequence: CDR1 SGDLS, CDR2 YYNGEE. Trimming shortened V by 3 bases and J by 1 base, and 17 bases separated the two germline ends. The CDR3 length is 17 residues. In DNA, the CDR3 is TGTGCCAGCAGCGCAGGAGGGCGCCTTTCGTCCTACAATGAGCAGTTCTTC. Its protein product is CASSAGGRLSSYNEQFF.

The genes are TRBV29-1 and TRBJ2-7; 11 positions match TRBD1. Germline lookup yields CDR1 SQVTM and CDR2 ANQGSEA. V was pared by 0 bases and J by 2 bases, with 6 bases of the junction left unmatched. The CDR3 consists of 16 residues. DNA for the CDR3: TGCAGCGTTGAAGATCGGGGGACAGGGGGGGCCTACGAGCAGTACTTC. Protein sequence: CSVEDRGTGGAYEQYF.

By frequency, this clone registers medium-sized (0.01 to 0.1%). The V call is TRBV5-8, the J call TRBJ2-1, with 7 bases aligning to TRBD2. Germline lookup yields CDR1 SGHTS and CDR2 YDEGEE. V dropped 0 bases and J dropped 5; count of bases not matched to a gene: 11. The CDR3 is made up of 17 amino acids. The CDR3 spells CASSLGQTSRMDNEQFF. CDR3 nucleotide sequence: TGTGCCAGCAGCTTGGGCCAGACTAGCCGGATGGACAATGAGCAGTTCTTC.

This chain's CDR3 is CASSLTGGATDTQYF. As DNA, the CDR3 is TGTGCCAGCAGCCTTACCGGGGGGGCGACAGATACGCAGTATTTT. The V and J genes are TRBV11-3 and TRBJ2-3; TRBD2 matches 8 bases. CDR1 SGHNT and CDR2 YENEEA come from the germline V gene. Trimming at V came to 5 bases and at J to 3 bases, leaving 7 bases not matched to a gene. The CDR3 has 15 residues.

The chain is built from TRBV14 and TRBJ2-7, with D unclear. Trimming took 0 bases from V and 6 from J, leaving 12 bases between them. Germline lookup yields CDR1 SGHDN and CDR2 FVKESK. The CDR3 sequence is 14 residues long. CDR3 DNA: TGTGCCAGCAGCCAAGATAGGTCAGGCAGCGAGCAGTACTTC. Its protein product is CASSQDRSGSEQYF.

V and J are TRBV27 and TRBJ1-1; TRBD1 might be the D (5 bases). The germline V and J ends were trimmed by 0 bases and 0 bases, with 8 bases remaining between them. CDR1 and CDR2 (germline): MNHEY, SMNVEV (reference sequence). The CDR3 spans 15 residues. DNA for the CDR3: TGTGCCAGCAGTTTATCTGGGGGGATGAACACTGAAGCTTTCTTT. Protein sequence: CASSLSGGMNTEAFF.

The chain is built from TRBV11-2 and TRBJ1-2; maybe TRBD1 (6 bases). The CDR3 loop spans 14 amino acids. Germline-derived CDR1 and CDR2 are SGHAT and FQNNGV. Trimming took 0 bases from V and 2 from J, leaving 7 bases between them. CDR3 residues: CASSLDDRNYGYTF. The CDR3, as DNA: TGTGCCAGCAGCTTAGACGACAGGAACTATGGCTACACCTTC.

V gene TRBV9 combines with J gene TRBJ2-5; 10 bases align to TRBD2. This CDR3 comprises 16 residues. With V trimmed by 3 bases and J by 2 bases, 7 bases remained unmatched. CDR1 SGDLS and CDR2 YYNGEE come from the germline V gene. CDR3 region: CASSASPSGGQETQYF. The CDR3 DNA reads TGTGCCAGCAGCGCCTCCCCTAGCGGGGGTCAAGAGACCCAGTACTTC. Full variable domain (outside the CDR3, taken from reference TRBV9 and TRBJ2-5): DSGVTQTPKHLITATGQRVTLRCSPRSGDLSVYWYQQSLDQGLQFLIQYYNGEERAKGNILERFSAQQFPDLHSELNLSSLELGDSALYFCASSASPSGGQETQYFGPGTRLLVL.

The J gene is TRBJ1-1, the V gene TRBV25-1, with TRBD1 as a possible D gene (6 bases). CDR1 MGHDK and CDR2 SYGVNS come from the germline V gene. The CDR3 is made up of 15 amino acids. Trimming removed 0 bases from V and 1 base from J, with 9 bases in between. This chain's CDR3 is CASSEYGGGNTEAFF. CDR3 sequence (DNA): TGTGCCAGCAGTGAATATGGGGGCGGGAACACTGAAGCTTTCTTT.